The present TCR beta chain was sequenced within a study of CD8 T cells in Susac syndrome. Sequencing of TCR beta was performed on blood CD8+ T cells and on blood CD4+ T cells. Negative isolation yielded CD4+ and CD8+ T cells, and FACS enriched TEMRA cells. RNA, at about 0.5 to 1 ug, was reverse transcribed with random hexamers. TCRdb reprocessed the immunoSEQ multiplex PCR reads via MiXCR and lists one record per CDR3 protein. The sample gives 53,000 or so distinct CDR3 sequences, approximately 93% of which show up once; roughly 0.52% is in the top ten. V gave up 6 bases and J gave up 7 bases; unmatched junction bases: 13. The germline gives CDR1 DFQATT, CDR2 SNEGSKA (reference sequence). The CDR3 is 17 amino acids. The sample holds one count of this clonotype.

The sequence derives from a human donor in good health. Sequenced material: CD8+ T cells from PBMCs. This chain links TRBV20-1 with TRBJ2-2, with TRBD2 identical over 14 bases. CDR3 sequence reads: CSAPPKPGLAGVGELFF. The CDR3 DNA follows: TGCAGTGCCCCACCCAAGCCGGGACTAGCGGGAGTCGGGGAGCTGTTTTTT.